This entry describes one TCR beta chain. This specimen comes from a study of shared T cell receptors in the human thymus. Sequencing was performed with immunoSEQ multiplex PCR; in TCRdb, only in-frame clones are kept and a portion is missing. The table records about 540,000 clones, 75% to 80% of them present only once. V lost 5 bases to trimming and J lost 1 base; unmatched junction nucleotides: 5. CDR3 length: 15 amino acids. Germline lookup yields CDR1 SGHVS and CDR2 FQNEAQ. These sequences were also reported in another study, on human thymus T cells. Per that paper: Thymic and blood repertoires appeared to show biased V and J gene usage. Highly overlapping thymic repertoires among unrelated individuals were reported in related research.

This receptor was obtained from a boy younger than two with a congenital heart defect. Sequencing used thymocytes. This sequence joins TRBV7-8 and TRBJ2-1, with 7 bases matching TRBD2. This CDR3 is CASSPGGGSYNEQFF. The CDR3 bases are TGTGCCAGCAGCCCGGGCGGGGGTTCCTACAATGAGCAGTTCTTC. Full variable domain (rest looked up from reference TRBV7-8 and TRBJ2-1): GAGVSQSPRYKVAKRGQDVALRCDPISGHVSLFWYQQALGQGPEFLTYFQNEAQLDKSGLPSDRFFAERPEGSVSTLKIQRTQQEDSAVYLCASSPGGGSYNEQFFGPGTRLTVL.